This T cell receptor beta chain derives from a study of OX40 agonist ivuxolimab in advanced cancers. The overall study: Cohort: 75% to 90% men, mean age approximately 66, aged roughly 23 to 79. Of the patients, three showed partial responses, one with hepatocellular carcinoma and two with cutaneous melanoma. The study's findings and limits: Clonal expansion was seen in CD4+ and CD8+ blood T cells by week 6 at 0.1 to 3.0 mg/kg. In general, CD8+ T cells held more expanded clones than CD4+ did, on average.

The germline V gene has CDR1 MGHRA and CDR2 YSYEKL. V lost 5 bases, J lost 3 bases, and 9 bases stayed unmatched. There are 16 residues in the CDR3. Method: immunoSEQ multiplex PCR; TCRdb's copy keeps in-frame clones and lacks some. This sample carries tens of thousands of clones, around 79% of them seen once, and the ten largest clones take 1.2%. For this clone: Antigen unknown.

This sequence originates from an adult with an advanced solid tumor such as melanoma, head and neck, liver or kidney cancer. Source: CD4+ or CD8+ T cells sorted from blood, taken in a trial of the OX40 agonist ivuxolimab. This chain connects TRBV4-1 to TRBJ2-2; the match to TRBD2 covers 7 bases. CDR3 sequence reads: CASSKREGTDTGELFF. The CDR3 coding sequence is TGCGCCAGCAGCAAGCGGGAAGGGACCGACACCGGGGAGCTGTTTTTT.